This T cell receptor beta chain was recovered during a study of Graves' ophthalmopathy and Graves' hyperthyroidism. Across the study: At initial diagnosis, peripheral blood was obtained, and this preceded any treatment. General study points: Blood also harbored most expanded thyroid clonotypes above 0.001 frequency. Distinction of ophthalmopathy from stable hyperthyroidism by a 13-signature model reached 85% to 90% sensitivity and 70% to 83% specificity.

Per the germline V gene, CDR1 is MGHRA and CDR2 is YSYEKL. The CDR3 length is 14 residues. V was pared by 1 base and J by 4 bases, with 10 bases between. For repertoire sequencing, the TCR beta CDR3 regions were amplified from RNA transcripts. An opening RT-PCR round employed HTBI primers and preceded a second-round multiplex PCR. TCRdb used MiXCR to reprocess the multiplex PCR reads, holding one entry per CDR3 protein. The sample has about half a million distinct CDR3 sequences, approximately 15% seen once; the top ten hold 9.8%. The sample holds many counts of this clonotype. Its antigen is unidentified. No donor had other autoimmune disease, uncontrolled infection, pregnancy or lactation.

The chain couples TRBV4-1 to TRBJ1-2; no reliable D call. Material: blood. This TCR was sampled from a woman aged 25 to 39 with Graves' ophthalmopathy. CDR3 bases: TGCGCCAGCAGCCAAGTCGTTGCCGTCTATGGCTACACCTTC. It yields the protein CASSQVVAVYGYTF.